This T cell receptor (beta chain) comes out of a study of blood T cell repertoires in COVID-19 (dated by TCRdb to 2020 to 2022). As for the study more broadly: Samples from collaborators originated in the United States, Italy and Spain and spanned both the acute and convalescent phases of COVID-19. The material from the prospective study consisted of cDNA or gDNA derived from T cells, B-cell-depleted T cells, or PBMCs. Deeply sampled blood TCRbeta repertoires from subjects exposed to, actively infected with, or recovered from COVID-19 were included in the dataset. A freely available public database, intended as a resource for researchers studying the immune response to SARS-CoV-2, is where the repertoires were released. Samples came from the ongoing ImmuneRACE study (first 160 participants) plus 1,254 subjects from 6 global collaborators. Sample metadata almost always included a de-identified subject ID, COVID-19 status, age in years and sex. Where HLA class I and class II types were available, the types were taken from metadata supplied by the sample provider, not from assay-based typing.

Based on the germline V gene, the CDR1 and CDR2 sequences are SGHTA and FQGNSA. The junction carries 5 bases between V and J, which are trimmed by 2 bases and 1 base respectively. CDR3 length: 13 amino acids, cysteine to phenylalanine. Just CDR3 DNA is preserved here, 39 bases in frame from base 1. In the case of this clone: Its antigen remains unidentified. No much larger clone is present one base from it, and per-base qualities are unavailable.

The collaborating institutions used their own protocols to collect whole blood in K2EDTA tubes. Collaborator samples were shipped for TCRbeta analysis as frozen whole blood, isolated PBMCs, or DNA extracted from either sample type. TCRbeta CDR3 regions were amplified from genomic DNA by means of the immunoSEQ Assay, a bias-controlled multiplex PCR. As for how the authors treated the data: The number of nucleated cells in each sample was estimated by amplification of reference gene primers within the assay. Sequence reads were collapsed and filtered to measure the absolute abundance of every unique TCRbeta CDR3 rearrangement. For each sample, productive Simpson clonality was calculated as the square root of Simpson's diversity index over productive rearrangements. Held by TCRdb, this immuneACCESS table contains in-frame sequences only and omits some clones. Under half of the omission traces to an unresolved V gene where checked; the cause of the rest is unknown. The V and J calls and clone size are taken from that table; D and trimming were inferred from the DNA. Recorded for this sample are tens of thousands of clones; approximately 86% of them occurred a single time. The top ten clones comprise 7.5% to 9.5% of the sample.

Beyond this particular receptor, the publication reports: How much clinical and demographic metadata was included differed by source and by participant, and the metadata was provided uncurated.

The sample consisted of peripheral blood. Recombination linked TRBV7-2 to TRBJ1-1; perhaps TRBD1 is the D gene, with 5 bases matching. This receptor was identified in an older man with active or convalescent COVID-19. The nucleotide sequence reads as follows: TGTGCCAGCAGCTTACAGGGGAACACTGAAGCTTTCTTT. Protein translation: CASSLQGNTEAFF.